In this sample, the clone carrying this T cell receptor beta chain turned up once. These data come from a study of blood T cell repertoires in COVID-19. V lost 5 bases to trimming and J lost 2 bases, with 7 bases between them. Germline CDR1 is MNHEY and CDR2 is SVGEGT. This CDR3 is 12 amino acids long. Assay used: immunoSEQ multiplex PCR; TCRdb lists only in-frame clones, some missing. Of some 80,000 clones listed, roughly 84% are singletons. Source material: peripheral blood. This receptor was obtained from an elderly woman in a cohort sampled during active or convalescent COVID-19. This chain links TRBV6-2 or TRBV6-3 with TRBJ2-7; unclear D gene. CDR3 protein: CASSRRTYEQYF. The DNA for the CDR3 is TGTGCCAGCAGTAGGAGAACCTACGAGCAGTACTTC.